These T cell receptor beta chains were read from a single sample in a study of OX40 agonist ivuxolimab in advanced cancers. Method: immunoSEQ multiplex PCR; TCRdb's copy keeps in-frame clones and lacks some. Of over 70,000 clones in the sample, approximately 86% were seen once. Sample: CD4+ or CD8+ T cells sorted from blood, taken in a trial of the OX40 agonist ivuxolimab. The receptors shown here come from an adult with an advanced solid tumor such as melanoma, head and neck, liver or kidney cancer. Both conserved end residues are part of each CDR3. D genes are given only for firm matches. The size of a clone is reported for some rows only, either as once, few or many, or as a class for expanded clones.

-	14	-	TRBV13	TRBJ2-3	TGTGCCAGCAGCGCCGGGGTTAGCACAGATACGCAGTATTTT	CASSAGVSTDTQYF
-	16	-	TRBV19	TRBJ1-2	TGTGCCAGTGCGGACCAACCCGGGACCGCGCGAGGTGGCTACACCTTC	CASADQPGTARGGYTF
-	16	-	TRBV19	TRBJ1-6	TGTGCCAGTACCCCACAAGGAGGGGTTCCTAACTCACCCCTCCACTTT	CASTPQGGVPNSPLHF
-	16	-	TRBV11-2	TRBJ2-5	TGTGCCAGCAGCTTAGTCAGTGGATTCCCACAAGAGACCCAGTACTTC	CASSLVSGFPQETQYF
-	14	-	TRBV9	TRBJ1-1	TGTGCCAGCAGCGTGAGCAACCTGAACACTGAAGCTTTCTTT	CASSVSNLNTEAFF
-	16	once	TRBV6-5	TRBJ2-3	TGTGCCAGCAGTTATAACAGGCCAGGGCGCACAGATACGCAGTATTTT	CASSYNRPGRTDTQYF
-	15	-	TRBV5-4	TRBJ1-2	TGTGCCAGCAGCTTGGGCCAGGGAGAGTTCCTTGGCTACACCTTC	CASSLGQGEFLGYTF
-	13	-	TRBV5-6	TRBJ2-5	TGTGCCAGCAGCCAGGGCCTGGGAGAGACCCAGTACTTC	CASSQGLGETQYF
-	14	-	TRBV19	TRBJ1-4	TGTGCCAGTAGTATCGGAACAGACAATGAAAAACTGTTTTTT	CASSIGTDNEKLFF
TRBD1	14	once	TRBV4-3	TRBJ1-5	TGCGCCAGCAGCCAAGAGACAGGGAATCAGCCCCAGCATTTT	CASSQETGNQPQHF
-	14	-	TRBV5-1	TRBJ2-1	TGCGCCAGCAGCTTGGCCTGGGGGCTCAATGAGCAGTTCTTC	CASSLAWGLNEQFF
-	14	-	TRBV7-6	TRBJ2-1	TGTGCCAGCAGCACTAGGAACCTCTACAATGAGCAGTTCTTC	CASSTRNLYNEQFF
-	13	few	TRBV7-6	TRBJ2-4	TGTGCCAGCAGCTTAGGGCGGGGAAACATTCAGTACTTC	CASSLGRGNIQYF
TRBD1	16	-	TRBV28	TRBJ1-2	TGTGCCAGCAGTTTTCATCGAGGGGGCAAGAACTATGGCTACACCTTC	CASSFHRGGKNYGYTF
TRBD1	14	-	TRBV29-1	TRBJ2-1	TGCAGCGTTCTGACAGGGGGCCCCTACAATGAGCAGTTCTTC	CSVLTGGPYNEQFF
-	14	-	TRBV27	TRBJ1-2	TGTGCCAGCAGTTTAAACAGGCAAACCTATGGCTACACCTTC	CASSLNRQTYGYTF
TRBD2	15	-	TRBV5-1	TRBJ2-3	TGCGCCAGCAGCTTGGAGGTAGCGGGGGGGCTGCCAGAGTATTTT	CASSLEVAGGLPEYF
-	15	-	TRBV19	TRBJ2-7	TGTGCCAGTAGTATGCAGGAAACTCGAGGCTACGAGCAGTACTTC	CASSMQETRGYEQYF
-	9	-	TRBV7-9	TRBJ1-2	TGTGCCAGCAGCCCCAGCTACACCTTC	CASSPSYTF
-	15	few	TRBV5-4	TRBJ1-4	TGTGCCAGCAGCTTTTCCTACGCAACTAATGAAAAACTGTTTTTT	CASSFSYATNEKLFF
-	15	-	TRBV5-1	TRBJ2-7	TGCGCCAGCAGCTTGGGTCTCAATCCTTCTTACGAGCAGTACTTC	CASSLGLNPSYEQYF
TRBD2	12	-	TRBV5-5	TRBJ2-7	TGTGCCAGTGGGAGGGTCCTCTACGAGCAGTACTTC	CASGRVLYEQYF
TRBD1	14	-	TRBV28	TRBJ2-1	TGTGCCAGCAGCTCCCCTCTGGGACAGGGGAAGCAGTTCTTC	CASSSPLGQGKQFF
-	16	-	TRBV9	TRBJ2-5	TGTGCCAGCAGCGTAGGAGGGGGGGGTCGCTCAGAGACCCAGTACTTC	CASSVGGGGRSETQYF
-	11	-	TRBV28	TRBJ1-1	TGTGCCAGCAGCATTAACACTGAAGCTTTCTTT	CASSINTEAFF
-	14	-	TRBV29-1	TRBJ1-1	TGCAGCGTTGACGCGAACGGGGCGGGCACTGAAGCTTTCTTT	CSVDANGAGTEAFF
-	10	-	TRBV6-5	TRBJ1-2	TGTGCCAGTGCGGGAGATGGCTACACCTTC	CASAGDGYTF
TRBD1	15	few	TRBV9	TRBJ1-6	TGTGCCAGCAGCGTCAGACAGGGGCAGGATTCACCCCTCCACTTT	CASSVRQGQDSPLHF
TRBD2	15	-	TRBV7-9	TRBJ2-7	TGTGCCAGCAGCGCCCAACTAGCGGGGGGGCACGAGCAGTACTTC	CASSAQLAGGHEQYF
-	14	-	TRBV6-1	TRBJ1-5	TGTGCCGGCAGTGAAGTTTTTGGCAATCAGCCCCAGCATTTT	CAGSEVFGNQPQHF
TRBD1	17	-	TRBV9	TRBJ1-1	TGTGCCAGCAGCGTAGGGCCGGGACAGGGTAGGAACACTGAAGCTTTCTTT	CASSVGPGQGRNTEAFF
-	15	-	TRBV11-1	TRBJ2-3	TGTGCCAGCAGCGGTGGAACGGCGTACACAGATACGCAGTATTTT	CASSGGTAYTDTQYF
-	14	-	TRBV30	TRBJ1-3	TGTGCCTGGAGAAGGCCGGGATTCGAAAACACCATATATTTT	CAWRRPGFENTIYF
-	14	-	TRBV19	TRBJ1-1	TGTGCCAGTAGTATAGGGGGCGCGGGATCTGAAGCTTTCTTT	CASSIGGAGSEAFF
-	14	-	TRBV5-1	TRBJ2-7	TGCGCCAGCAGCCTGGGACAAACCCCCTACGAGCAGTACTTC	CASSLGQTPYEQYF
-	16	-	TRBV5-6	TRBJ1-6	TGTGCCAGCAGCCCCACTTGGGGTATTCAGAATTCACCCCTCCACTTT	CASSPTWGIQNSPLHF
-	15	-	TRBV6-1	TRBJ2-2	TGTGCCAGCAGTGGCATTCCCTGGAGGACCGGGGAGCTGTTTTTT	CASSGIPWRTGELFF
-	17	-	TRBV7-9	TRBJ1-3	TGTGCCAGCAGCCAAGACGGGACACCTAGATCAGGAAACACCATATATTTT	CASSQDGTPRSGNTIYF
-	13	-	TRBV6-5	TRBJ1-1	TGTGCCAGCAATAAGGGGAAGGTCACTGAAGCTTTCTTT	CASNKGKVTEAFF
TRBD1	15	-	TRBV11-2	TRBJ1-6	TGTGCCAGCAGCTTAGAGACAGGGTTCTTCTCACCCCTCCACTTT	CASSLETGFFSPLHF
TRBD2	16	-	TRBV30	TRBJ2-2	TGTGCCTGGGACCCTAGCGGGGGGGCCCACACCGGGGAGCTGTTTTTT	CAWDPSGGAHTGELFF
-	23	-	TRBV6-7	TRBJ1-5	TGTGCCAGCAGTTACGTTTCAGGGGTTGCCCGTGTTTGGAAACCTCTCCCCATCAGCCCCCAGCATTTT	CASSYVSGVARVWKPLPISPQHF
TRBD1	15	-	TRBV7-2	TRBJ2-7	TGTGCCAGCAGCTCACCGACAGGGGGCCGTCGCGAGCAGTACTTC	CASSSPTGGRREQYF
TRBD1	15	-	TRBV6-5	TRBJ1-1	TGTGCCAGCAGTTACTCGACGGGACAGATAACTGAAGCTTTCTTT	CASSYSTGQITEAFF
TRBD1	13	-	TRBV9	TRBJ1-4	TGTGCCAGCAACGGACAGGGGTCGGAAAAACTGTTTTTT	CASNGQGSEKLFF
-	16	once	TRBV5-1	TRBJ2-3	TGCGCCAGCAGCTTGGATCCGGGACTCAACACAGATACGCAGTATTTT	CASSLDPGLNTDTQYF
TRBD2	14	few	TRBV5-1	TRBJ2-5	TGCGCCAGTCAAAAGACTAGCGGCCAAGAGACCCAGTACTTC	CASQKTSGQETQYF
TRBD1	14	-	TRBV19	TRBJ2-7	TGTGCCAGTAGTACCATCCGGACAGGTCACGAGCAGTACTTC	CASSTIRTGHEQYF
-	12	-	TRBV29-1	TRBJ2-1	TGCAGCTACCAGGGTATAAGGGATGAGCAGTTCTTC	CSYQGIRDEQFF
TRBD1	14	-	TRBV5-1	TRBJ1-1	TGCGCCAGCAGCTTGGGTAGGGGGCGCGAAGAAGCTTTCTTT	CASSLGRGREEAFF
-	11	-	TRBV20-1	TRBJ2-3	TGCAGTGCTAGAGACGACTATACGCAGTATTTT	CSARDDYTQYF
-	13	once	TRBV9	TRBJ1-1	TGTGCCAGCAGCGTAGTAGGGAGCACTGAAGCTTTCTTT	CASSVVGSTEAFF
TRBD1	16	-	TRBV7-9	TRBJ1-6	TGTGCCAGCAGCTTAGGGGCAGGGGGCTCAAATTCACCCCTCCACTTT	CASSLGAGGSNSPLHF
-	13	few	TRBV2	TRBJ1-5	TGTGCCACCGGTCTACGGATCAATCAGCCCCAGCATTTT	CATGLRINQPQHF
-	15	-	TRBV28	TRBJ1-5	TGTGCCAGCAGTTCCAGGGTCGGGACCCATCAGCCCCAGCATTTT	CASSSRVGTHQPQHF
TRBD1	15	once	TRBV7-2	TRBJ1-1	TGTGCCAGCAGCTCCCAGGGACAGGGGAACACTGAAGCTTTCTTT	CASSSQGQGNTEAFF
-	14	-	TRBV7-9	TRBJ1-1	TGTGCCAGCAGCCCGAGGACAGCCCACACTGAAGCTTTCTTT	CASSPRTAHTEAFF